These 21 T cell receptor beta chains were all obtained from the same sample, sequenced in a study of OX40 agonist ivuxolimab in advanced cancers. Profiled with immunoSEQ multiplex PCR; TCRdb holds only in-frame clones, not every one. The table records 50,000 to 70,000 clones, over 75% of them present only once. The material sequenced was CD4+ or CD8+ T cells sorted from blood, taken in a trial of the OX40 agonist ivuxolimab. These receptors all stem from an adult with an advanced solid tumor such as melanoma, head and neck, liver or kidney cancer.

The chain combines TRBV7-8 with TRBJ1-1; unclear D gene. The CDR3 runs to 14 residues. The germline V gene has CDR1 SGHVS and CDR2 FQNEAQ. V shed 2 bases and J shed 5 bases, with 12 bases lying between them. The CDR3 DNA reads as TGTGCCAGCAGCTTAATGGAGGGATTGACTGAAGCTTTCTTT. This codes for CASSLMEGLTEAFF.

The chain recombines TRBV27 with TRBJ1-2; 11 nucleotides agree with TRBD1. The J segment lost 7 bases and the V segment lost 7 bases, leaving 8 bases of the junction unmatched. The CDR3 has 14 residues. Per the germline V gene, CDR1 is MNHEY and CDR2 is SMNVEV (reference sequence). The CDR3 protein is CASTWTGGNFGYTF. CDR3 in DNA: TGTGCCAGCACCTGGACAGGGGGCAATTTTGGCTACACCTTC.

The V and J genes are TRBV7-8 and TRBJ2-1; 7 positions agree with TRBD2. CDR1 SGHVS and CDR2 FQNEAQ come from the germline V gene. V was pared by 4 bases and J by 5 bases, with 14 bases of the junction left unmatched. CDR3 length: 17 residues. CDR3: CASSSVEAGAFDNEQFF. CDR3 sequence (DNA): TGTGCCAGCAGCTCAGTAGAGGCGGGAGCGTTTGACAATGAGCAGTTCTTC. Together with reference TRBV7-8 and TRBJ2-1, the CDR3 gives the full variable domain: GAGVSQSPRYKVAKRGQDVALRCDPISGHVSLFWYQQALGQGPEFLTYFQNEAQLDKSGLPSDRFFAERPEGSVSTLKIQRTQQEDSAVYLCASSSVEAGAFDNEQFFGPGTRLTVL.

The genes are TRBV6-5 and TRBJ1-2; unclear D gene. Trimming removed 2 bases from V and 2 bases from J, with 9 bases in between. From germline, CDR1 is MNHEY and CDR2 SVGAGI. The CDR3 covers 14 residues. CDR3 protein: CASSYGLMNYGYTF. DNA of the CDR3: TGTGCCAGCAGTTACGGACTCATGAACTATGGCTACACCTTC.

This clone was counted a single time. The chain is built from TRBV13 and TRBJ2-3; 9 positions match TRBD1. Germline loops: CDR1 PRHDT, CDR2 FYEKMQ (reference sequence). Trimming cost V 5 bases and J 0 bases; bases outside gene matches: 3. The CDR3 is made up of 15 amino acids. The CDR3 nucleotides read TGTGCCAGCAGCCTACAGGGGGCCAGCACAGATACGCAGTATTTT. This sequence encodes CASSLQGASTDTQYF.

The rearrangement joins TRBV9 to TRBJ1-1; D may be TRBD1 (5 bases). V was trimmed by 2 bases and J by 1 base, leaving 12 bases between them. Germline CDR1 and CDR2: SGDLS and YYNGEE. The CDR3 has 15 residues. The CDR3 loop is CASSVRGGRNTEAFF. DNA of the CDR3: TGTGCCAGCAGCGTCCGGGGGGGTAGGAACACTGAAGCTTTCTTT.

This chain links TRBV15 with TRBJ2-1; maybe TRBD2 (6 bases). The ends were cut back, 3 bases at V and 4 bases at J, with 28 bases in the middle. The CDR3 is 20 residues long. The germline CDR1 and CDR2 sequences are LNHNV and YYDKDF (reference sequence). DNA of the CDR3: TGTGCCACCAGCAGTCTCTCCGGCACTAGCCAGGGTTTGCGGTACAATGAGCAGTTCTTC. Translated: CATSSLSGTSQGLRYNEQFF. Filled out from reference TRBV15 and TRBJ2-1, the complete variable domain reads DAMVIQNPRYQVTQFGKPVTLSCSQTLNHNVMYWYQQKSSQAPKLLFHYYDKDFNNEADTPDNFQSRRPNTSFCFLDIRSPGLGDTAMYLCATSSLSGTSQGLRYNEQFFGPGTRLTVL.

This rearrangement joins TRBV4-1 to TRBJ2-5; 8 nucleotides agree with TRBD2. Germline trimming cut 3 bases from V and 5 bases from J; bases unmatched to any gene: 5. The CDR3 has 14 residues. Germline V CDR1 and CDR2: MGHRA, YSYEKL. The CDR3 DNA follows: TGCGCCAGCAGCCACACCGGGACTAGTGAGACCCAGTACTTC. This gives the protein CASSHTGTSETQYF.

The chain carries TRBV9 and TRBJ1-1; D is ambiguous. With 3 bases removed from V and 0 bases from J, the gap between germline ends came to 12 bases. The CDR3 is 15 amino acids. Germline V gene lookup returns CDR1 SGDLS and CDR2 YYNGEE. The CDR3 coding sequence is TGTGCCAGCAGCGCCTCGGGGAACATGAACACTGAAGCTTTCTTT. Amino acids: CASSASGNMNTEAFF.

The chain carries TRBV6-5 and TRBJ2-2; 8 bases are a match to TRBD1. V lost 2 bases to trimming and J lost 7 bases; unmatched junction nucleotides: 6. Germline V lookup: CDR1 MNHEY, CDR2 SVGAGI. There are 15 residues in the CDR3. CDR3 sequence reads: CASSYGRGRYGELFF. As DNA, the CDR3 is TGTGCCAGCAGTTACGGCAGGGGGCGTTACGGGGAGCTGTTTTTT.

The chain recombines TRBV4-2 with TRBJ2-5, with D hard to call. The CDR3 contains 15 residues. CDR1 is LGHNA and CDR2 is YNFKEQ in the germline V gene. V lost 1 base and J lost 1, with 10 bases in between. CDR3 loop: CASSQASLGQETQYF. As DNA, the CDR3 is TGTGCCAGCAGCCAAGCCTCGCTGGGCCAAGAGACCCAGTACTTC.

This CDR3 is CASSGTGGGEAFF. In DNA, the CDR3 is TGTGCCAGCAGCGGGACAGGGGGAGGGGAAGCTTTCTTT. This chain connects TRBV6-5 to TRBJ1-1; 11 positions match TRBD1. V trimming: 6 bases; J trimming: 8 bases; junction bases outside the gene matches: 5. Germline V lookup: CDR1 MNHEY, CDR2 SVGAGI. The CDR3 is 13 residues long.

The rearrangement links TRBV6-1 to TRBJ2-7, with 7 nucleotides matching TRBD1. Germline V gene lookup returns CDR1 MNHNS and CDR2 SASEGT. The CDR3 consists of 14 residues. The V segment lost 4 bases and the J segment 0 bases; nucleotides outside the gene matches: 3. The CDR3 sequence: CASSARDSSYEQYV. The CDR3 coding sequence is TGTGCCAGCAGTGCCCGGGACAGCTCCTACGAGCAGTACGTC.

The CDR3 region has the DNA TGTGCCACCAGCAGCCGACAGGGTCTATCTGGAAACACCATATATTTT. Amino acid sequence: CATSSRQGLSGNTIYF. V and J are TRBV15 and TRBJ1-3; 7 bases map to TRBD1. Per the germline V gene, CDR1 is LNHNV and CDR2 is YYDKDF (reference sequence). The CDR3 spans 16 residues. The V gene end was trimmed by 3 bases and the J gene end by 1 base; junction bases not matched to a gene: 6.

CDR3 DNA: TGTGCCAGCAGACCTGACCGTCTCACAGGGGCCAACGTCCTGACTTTC. Amino acid sequence: CASRPDRLTGANVLTF. V usage is TRBV14 and J usage is TRBJ2-6; D is undetermined. The CDR3 runs to 16 residues. In germline, CDR1 is SGHDN, CDR2 FVKESK. V was clipped by 6 bases and J by 4 bases, with 16 bases between them.

V usage is TRBV7-9 and J usage is TRBJ2-5; no clear D gene. Germline V gene sequence: CDR1 SEHNR, CDR2 FQNEAQ (reference sequence). V was cut by 2 bases and J by 5 bases, with 6 bases left in between. This CDR3 comprises 12 residues. The CDR3 spells CASSLYGETQYF. The CDR3 bases are TGTGCCAGCAGCTTATACGGGGAGACCCAGTACTTC.

The chain carries TRBV7-9 and TRBJ2-5; TRBD1 agrees at 7 bases. The CDR3 is 15 amino acids. J lost 2 bases, V lost 1 base, and 4 bases had no gene match. Germline lookup yields CDR1 SEHNR and CDR2 FQNEAQ (reference sequence). CDR3 DNA: TGTGCCAGCAGCTTAGTTGGCAGGGGGCAAGAGACCCAGTACTTC. Protein: CASSLVGRGQETQYF.

The gene calls are TRBV14 and TRBJ2-7; no firm D call. CDR3 size: 15 residues. Germline V CDR1 and CDR2: SGHDN, FVKESK. V lost 4 bases to trimming and J lost 2 bases, with 15 bases between them. The CDR3 loop is CASSPPRADTYEQYF. DNA of the CDR3: TGTGCCAGCAGCCCCCCTAGGGCAGATACCTACGAGCAGTACTTC. Full variable domain (outside the CDR3, taken from reference TRBV14 and TRBJ2-7): EAGVTQFPSHSVIEKGQTVTLRCDPISGHDNLYWYRRVMGKEIKFLLHFVKESKQDESGMPNNRFLAERTGGTYSTLKVQPAELEDSGVYFCASSPPRADTYEQYFGPGTRLTVT.

The V call is TRBV27, the J call TRBJ1-5, with D tentatively TRBD1 (5 bases). Trimming stripped 2 bases from V and 0 bases from J, with 8 bases between. CDR3 size: 15 residues. Germline CDR1 reads MNHEY; CDR2 reads SMNVEV (reference sequence). In nucleotides, the CDR3 is TGTGCCAGCAGTTTAGGGGGGGATAGCAATCAGCCCCAGCATTTT. As protein: CASSLGGDSNQPQHF.

The V call is TRBV9, the J call TRBJ1-6, with TRBD1 identical over 7 bases. The CDR3 totals 16 residues. The trim removed 5 bases at V and 4 bases at J, leaving 9 bases unmatched. Germline V gene data show CDR1 as SGDLS and CDR2 as YYNGEE. CDR3 bases: TGTGCCAGCAGTGTAACCGGGACAGCATATAATTCACCCCTCCACTTT. Translated: CASSVTGTAYNSPLHF. The full variable domain, rest sourced from reference TRBV9 and TRBJ1-6, is DSGVTQTPKHLITATGQRVTLRCSPRSGDLSVYWYQQSLDQGLQFLIQYYNGEERAKGNILERFSAQQFPDLHSELNLSSLELGDSALYFCASSVTGTAYNSPLHFGNGTRLTVT.

The rearrangement uses TRBV28 and TRBJ2-1; D gene unclear. This CDR3 comprises 14 residues. V was clipped by 4 bases and J by 4 bases, with 11 bases between them. In germline, CDR1 is MDHEN, CDR2 SYDVKM. The CDR3 protein is CASSSPLRYNEQFF. CDR3 bases: TGTGCCAGCAGTTCGCCCCTACGTTACAATGAGCAGTTCTTC.